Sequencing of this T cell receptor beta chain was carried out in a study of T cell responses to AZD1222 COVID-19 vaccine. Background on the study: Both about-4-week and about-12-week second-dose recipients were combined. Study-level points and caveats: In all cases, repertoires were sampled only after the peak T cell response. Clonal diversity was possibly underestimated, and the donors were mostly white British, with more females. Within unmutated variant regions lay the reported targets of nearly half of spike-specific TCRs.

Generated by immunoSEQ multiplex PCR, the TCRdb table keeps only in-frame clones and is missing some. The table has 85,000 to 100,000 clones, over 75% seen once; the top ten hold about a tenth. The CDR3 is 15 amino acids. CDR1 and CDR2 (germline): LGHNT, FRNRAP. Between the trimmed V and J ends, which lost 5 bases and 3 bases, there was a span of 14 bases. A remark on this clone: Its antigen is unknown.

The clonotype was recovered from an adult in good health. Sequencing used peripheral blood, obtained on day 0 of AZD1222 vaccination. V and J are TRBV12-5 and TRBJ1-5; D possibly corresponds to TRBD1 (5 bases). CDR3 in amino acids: CASGPQGGPNQPQHF. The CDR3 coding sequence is TGTGCTAGTGGTCCCCAGGGAGGGCCCAATCAGCCCCAGCATTTT. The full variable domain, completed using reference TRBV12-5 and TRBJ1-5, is DARVTQTPRHKVTEMGQEVTMRCQPILGHNTVFWYRQTMMQGLELLAYFRNRAPLDDSGMPKDRFSAEMPDATLATLKIQPSEPRDSAVYFCASGPQGGPNQPQHFGDGTRLSIL.